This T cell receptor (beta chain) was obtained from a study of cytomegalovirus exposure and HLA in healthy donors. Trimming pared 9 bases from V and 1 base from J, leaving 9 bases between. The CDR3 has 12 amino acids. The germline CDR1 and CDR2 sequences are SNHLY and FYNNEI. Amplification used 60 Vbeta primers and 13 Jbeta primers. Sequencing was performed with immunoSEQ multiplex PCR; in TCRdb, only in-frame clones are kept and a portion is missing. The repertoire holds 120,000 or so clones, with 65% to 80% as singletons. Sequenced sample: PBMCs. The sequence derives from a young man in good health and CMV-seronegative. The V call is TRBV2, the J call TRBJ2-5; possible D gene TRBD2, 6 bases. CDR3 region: CARRLVQETQYF. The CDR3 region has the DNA TGTGCCAGAAGACTAGTCCAAGAGACCCAGTACTTC.